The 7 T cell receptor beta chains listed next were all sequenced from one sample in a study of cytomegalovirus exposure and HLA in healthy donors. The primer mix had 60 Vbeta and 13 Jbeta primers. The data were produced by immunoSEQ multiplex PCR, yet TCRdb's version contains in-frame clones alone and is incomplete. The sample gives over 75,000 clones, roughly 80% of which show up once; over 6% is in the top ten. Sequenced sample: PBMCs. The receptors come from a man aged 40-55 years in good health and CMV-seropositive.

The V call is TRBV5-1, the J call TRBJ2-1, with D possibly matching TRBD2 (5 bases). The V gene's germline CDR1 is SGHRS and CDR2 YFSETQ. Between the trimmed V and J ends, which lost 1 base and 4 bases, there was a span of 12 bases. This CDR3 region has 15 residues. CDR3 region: CASSLHWGEYNEQFF. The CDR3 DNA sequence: TGCGCCAGCAGCTTGCACTGGGGAGAGTACAATGAGCAGTTCTTC.

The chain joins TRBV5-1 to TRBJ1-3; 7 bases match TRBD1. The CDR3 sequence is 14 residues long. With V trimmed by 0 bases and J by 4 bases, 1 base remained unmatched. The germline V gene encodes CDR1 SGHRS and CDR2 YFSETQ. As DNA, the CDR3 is TGCGCCAGCAGCTTGGAAGGGGGCGGAAACACCATATATTTT. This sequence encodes CASSLEGGGNTIYF. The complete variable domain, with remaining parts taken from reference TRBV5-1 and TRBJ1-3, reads KAGVTQTPRYLIKTRGQQVTLSCSPISGHRSVSWYQQTPGQGLQFLFEYFSETQRNKGNFPGRFSGRQFSNSRSEMNVSTLELGDSALYLCASSLEGGGNTIYFGEGSWLTVV.

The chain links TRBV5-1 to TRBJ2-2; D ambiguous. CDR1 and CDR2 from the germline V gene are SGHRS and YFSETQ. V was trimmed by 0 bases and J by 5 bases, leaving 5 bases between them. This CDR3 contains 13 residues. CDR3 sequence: CASSLETTGELFF. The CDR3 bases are TGCGCCAGCAGCTTGGAGACTACCGGGGAGCTGTTTTTT.

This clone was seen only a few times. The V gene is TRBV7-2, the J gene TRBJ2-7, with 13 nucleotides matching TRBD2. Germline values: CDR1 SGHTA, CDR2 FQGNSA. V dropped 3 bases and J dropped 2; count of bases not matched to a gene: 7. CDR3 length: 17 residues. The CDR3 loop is CASSFTSGRASAYEQYF. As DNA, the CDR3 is TGTGCCAGCAGCTTTACTAGCGGGAGGGCCTCGGCCTACGAGCAGTACTTC.

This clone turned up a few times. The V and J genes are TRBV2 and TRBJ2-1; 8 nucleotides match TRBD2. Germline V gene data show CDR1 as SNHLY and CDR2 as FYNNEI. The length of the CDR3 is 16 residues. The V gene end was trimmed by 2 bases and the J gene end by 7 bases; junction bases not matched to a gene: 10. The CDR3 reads CASSEMGRGGMNEQFF. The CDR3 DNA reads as TGTGCCAGCAGTGAAATGGGGCGCGGGGGGATGAATGAGCAGTTCTTC. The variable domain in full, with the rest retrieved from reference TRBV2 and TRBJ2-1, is EPEVTQTPSHQVTQMGQEVILRCVPISNHLYFYWYRQILGQKVEFLVSFYNNEISEKSEIFDDQFSVERPDGSNFTLKIRSTKLEDSAMYFCASSEMGRGGMNEQFFGPGTRLTVL.

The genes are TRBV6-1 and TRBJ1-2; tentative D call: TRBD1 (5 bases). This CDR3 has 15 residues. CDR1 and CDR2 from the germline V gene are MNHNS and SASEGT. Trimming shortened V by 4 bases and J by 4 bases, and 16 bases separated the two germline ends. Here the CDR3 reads CASSGIQVPTYGYTF. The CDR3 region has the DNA TGTGCCAGCAGTGGTATACAGGTTCCCACCTATGGCTACACCTTC.

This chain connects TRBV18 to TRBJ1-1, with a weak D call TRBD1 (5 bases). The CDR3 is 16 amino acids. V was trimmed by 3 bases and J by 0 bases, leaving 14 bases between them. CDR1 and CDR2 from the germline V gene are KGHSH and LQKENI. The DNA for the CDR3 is TGTGCCAGCTCACCTACCGACAGTCCCATGAACACTGAAGCTTTCTTT. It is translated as CASSPTDSPMNTEAFF.